This TCR beta chain comes out of a study of response to subunit inactivated influenza vaccine. TCRdb used MiXCR to reprocess the RT-PCR reads, holding one entry per CDR3 protein. This table has 550,000 to 650,000 distinct CDR3 sequences, 12% appearing once. The V end was cut by 4 bases, the J end by 5 bases, with 16 bases between. The CDR3 consists of 15 residues. Germline CDR1 and CDR2: SGHRS and YFSETQ. Overall study results and limits: The authors proposed limited new T cell recruitment per seasonal influenza vaccination.

Comment on this clonotype: Its target is unknown. This may arise from a read error, as a much more abundant clone is one base away.

This TCR came from a man aged 45-65 years who received an inactivated influenza vaccine. Specimen: PBMCs from blood, collected on the day of vaccination. The chain carries TRBV5-1 and TRBJ2-1, with D possibly matching TRBD2 (5 bases). The CDR3, as DNA: TGCGCCAGCAGCCTCCCGGGGTGCCAGGACAATGAGCAGTTCTTC. It is translated as CASSLPGCQDNEQFF.